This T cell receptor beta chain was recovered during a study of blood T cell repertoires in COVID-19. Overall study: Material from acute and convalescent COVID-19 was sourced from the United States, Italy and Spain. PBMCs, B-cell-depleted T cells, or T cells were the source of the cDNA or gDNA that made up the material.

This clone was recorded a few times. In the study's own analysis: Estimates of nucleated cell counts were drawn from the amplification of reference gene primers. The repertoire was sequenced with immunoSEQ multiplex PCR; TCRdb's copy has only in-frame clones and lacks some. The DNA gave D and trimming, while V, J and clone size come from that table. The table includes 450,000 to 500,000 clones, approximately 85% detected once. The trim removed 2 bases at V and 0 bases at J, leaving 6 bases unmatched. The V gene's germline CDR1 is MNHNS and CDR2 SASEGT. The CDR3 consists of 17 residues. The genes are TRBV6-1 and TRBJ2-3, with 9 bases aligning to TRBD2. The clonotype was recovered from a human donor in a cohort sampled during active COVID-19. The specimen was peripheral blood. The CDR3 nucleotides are TGTGCCAGCAGTGAAAGGCGACTAGCGGCTAGCACAGATACGCAGTATTTT. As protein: CASSERRLAASTDTQYF.